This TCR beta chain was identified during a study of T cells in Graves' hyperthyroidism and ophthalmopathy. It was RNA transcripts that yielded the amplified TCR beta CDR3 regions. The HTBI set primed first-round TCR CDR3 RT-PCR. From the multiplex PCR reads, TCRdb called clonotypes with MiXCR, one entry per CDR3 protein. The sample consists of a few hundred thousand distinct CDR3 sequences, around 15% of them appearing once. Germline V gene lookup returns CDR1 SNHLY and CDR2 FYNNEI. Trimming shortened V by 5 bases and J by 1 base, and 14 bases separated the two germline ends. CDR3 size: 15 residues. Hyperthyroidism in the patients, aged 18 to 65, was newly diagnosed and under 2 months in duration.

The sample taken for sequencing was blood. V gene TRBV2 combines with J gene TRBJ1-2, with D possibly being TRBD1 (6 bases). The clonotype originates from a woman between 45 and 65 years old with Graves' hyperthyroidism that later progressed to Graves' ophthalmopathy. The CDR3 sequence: CASSLGGQLNYGYTF. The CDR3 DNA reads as TGTGCCAGCAGTTTAGGAGGACAGCTTAACTATGGCTACACCTTC.